The 14 T cell receptor beta chains below were found in one sample sequenced in a study of cytomegalovirus exposure and HLA in healthy donors. 13 Jbeta primers and 60 Vbeta primers were used for the PCR. Profiled with immunoSEQ multiplex PCR; TCRdb holds only in-frame clones, not every one. The data contain about 82,000 clones, roughly four fifths of them seen just once; the ten biggest clones take up about 6.2%. Sample: PBMCs. These TCRs come from a woman in her forties or fifties in good health and CMV-seropositive.

This clone has only a few counts. The chain's CDR3 is CASSSVGLPLYEQYF. DNA for the CDR3: TGTGCCAGCAGCTCCGTCGGACTACCTCTCTACGAGCAGTACTTC. J is TRBJ2-7 and V is TRBV5-6; TRBD2 is a possible D gene (6 bases). Deletions cut 3 bases from V and 3 bases from J, with 16 bases between. The CDR3 totals 15 residues. The germline V gene has CDR1 SGHDT and CDR2 YYEEEE.

The J gene is TRBJ2-1, the V gene TRBV30; TRBD1 is a possible D gene (6 bases). There are 15 residues in the CDR3. Trimming took 5 bases from V and 2 from J, leaving 16 bases between them. Germline CDR1 GTSNPN, CDR2 SVGIG (reference sequence). CDR3 protein: CAWEAGVLTYNEQFF. CDR3 nucleotide sequence: TGTGCCTGGGAAGCAGGGGTTCTTACCTACAATGAGCAGTTCTTC.

The chain carries TRBV6-1 and TRBJ2-3; 8 bases map to TRBD1. The germline V gene encodes CDR1 MNHNS and CDR2 SASEGT. This CDR3 is built from 15 residues. Trimming removed 1 base from V and 4 bases from J; junction bases left unmatched: 4. Written as DNA, the CDR3 is TGTGCCAGCAGTGAAGGGTCAGGGGGCGCAGATACGCAGTATTTT. This gives the protein CASSEGSGGADTQYF.

V usage is TRBV29-1 and J usage is TRBJ2-1; D may be TRBD1 (5 bases). V was trimmed by 6 bases and J by 3 bases, leaving 6 bases between them. CDR3 length: 11 residues. The germline V gene has CDR1 SQVTM and CDR2 ANQGSEA. CDR3 sequence (DNA): TGCAGCGTAACAGGCTACAATGAGCAGTTCTTC. Amino acid sequence: CSVTGYNEQFF.

The V call is TRBV10-1, the J call TRBJ1-1; D is unclear. The germline V and J ends were trimmed by 2 bases and 2 bases, with 15 bases remaining between them. The CDR3 is made up of 16 amino acids. Germline V CDR1 and CDR2: WNHNN, SYGVQD (reference sequence). The CDR3 bases are TGCGCCAGCAGTGAGATGGTTCTGGGGAGAAACACTGAAGCTTTCTTT. It codes for CASSEMVLGRNTEAFF.

The CDR3 DNA reads as TGTGCCACCAGCAGAGACAGGGTAGGAGAAAAACTGTTTTTT. Amino acids: CATSRDRVGEKLFF. The chain combines TRBV15 with TRBJ1-4; a weak D match, TRBD1 (5 bases). Germline V gene data show CDR1 as LNHNV and CDR2 as YYDKDF (reference sequence). This CDR3 spans 14 amino acids. The V gene lost 0 bases and the J gene lost 8 bases, with 10 bases spanning the gap.

CDR3 region: CASSFASLPAQYF. The CDR3 DNA reads TGTGCCAGCAGTTTCGCTAGTCTCCCAGCGCAGTACTTC. This chain uses TRBV27 with TRBJ2-7; D gene ambiguous. The CDR3 runs 13 residues. Trimming removed 3 bases from V and 9 bases from J, with 15 bases in between. CDR1 is MNHEY and CDR2 is SMNVEV in the germline V gene (reference sequence).

The CDR3 DNA reads TGTGCCAGCAGTTCCCCTCCCAGGGGAATTCATGGCTACACCTTC. It specifies CASSSPPRGIHGYTF. The V gene is TRBV28, the J gene TRBJ1-2, with a possible D match to TRBD1 (6 bases). Germline CDR1 and CDR2: MDHEN and SYDVKM. V was cut by 4 bases and J by 6 bases, with 18 bases left in between. The CDR3 extends over 15 amino acids.

This chain links TRBV4-1 with TRBJ2-3, with 10 bases fitting TRBD2. The CDR3 runs 15 residues. V lost 2 bases, J lost 4 bases, and 3 bases stayed unmatched. Germline CDR1 reads MGHRA; CDR2 reads YSYEKL. The CDR3 spells CASSQSGLAPDTQYF. The DNA of the CDR3 is TGCGCCAGCAGCCAATCGGGACTAGCGCCAGATACGCAGTATTTT.

The sample holds one count of this clone. The V call is TRBV10-3, the J call TRBJ1-5; weak D call: TRBD1 (6 bases). The CDR3 contains 12 residues. CDR1 ENHRY and CDR2 SYGVKD come from the germline V gene. Trimming shortened V by 6 bases and J by 4 bases, and 7 bases separated the two germline ends. CDR3 coding DNA: TGTGCCATCAGCGGGACAAATCAGCCCCAGCATTTT. Its protein is CAISGTNQPQHF.

The chain carries TRBV7-9 and TRBJ1-1; no clear D. This CDR3 is built from 16 residues. V shed 1 base and J shed 10 bases, with 22 bases lying between them. Germline assignment: CDR1 SEHNR and CDR2 FQNEAQ (reference sequence). CDR3 in amino acids: CASSLEPQPRRGLAFF. The DNA of the CDR3 is TGTGCCAGCAGCTTAGAGCCACAGCCCAGGCGGGGTTTAGCTTTCTTT.

Of note for this clone: Other DNA sequences from this sample encode an identical CDR3 as well. This chain links TRBV10-3 with TRBJ1-2; 7 nucleotides align to TRBD1. The CDR3 sequence is 13 residues long. CDR1 and CDR2 from the germline V gene are ENHRY and SYGVKD. The junction had 1 base not matched to a gene; V was cut back by 2 bases and J by 4 bases. CDR3 amino acids: CAISEPGGYGYTF. The CDR3 region has the DNA TGTGCCATCAGTGAGCCAGGGGGCTATGGCTACACCTTC.

In this sample, this clone turned up once. The V gene is TRBV13, the J gene TRBJ2-7; 8 bases align to TRBD2. Germline CDR1 PRHDT, CDR2 FYEKMQ (reference sequence). V was clipped by 3 bases and J by 5 bases; unmatched bases: 6. The CDR3 has 14 amino acids. CDR3 sequence reads: CASSLGLEINEQYF. The CDR3 DNA sequence: TGTGCCAGCAGCTTGGGACTAGAAATCAACGAGCAGTACTTC.

The rearrangement links TRBV5-1 to TRBJ2-1, with TRBD2 identical over 13 bases. V shed 1 base, J shed 7 bases, and the junction held 14 bases outside the gene matches. The germline V gene has CDR1 SGHRS and CDR2 YFSETQ. The CDR3 extends over 19 amino acids. DNA for the CDR3: TGCGCCAGCAGCTTGACCGGACTAGCGGGAGTTATGATTGAGAATGAGCAGTTCTTC. Its protein is CASSLTGLAGVMIENEQFF.